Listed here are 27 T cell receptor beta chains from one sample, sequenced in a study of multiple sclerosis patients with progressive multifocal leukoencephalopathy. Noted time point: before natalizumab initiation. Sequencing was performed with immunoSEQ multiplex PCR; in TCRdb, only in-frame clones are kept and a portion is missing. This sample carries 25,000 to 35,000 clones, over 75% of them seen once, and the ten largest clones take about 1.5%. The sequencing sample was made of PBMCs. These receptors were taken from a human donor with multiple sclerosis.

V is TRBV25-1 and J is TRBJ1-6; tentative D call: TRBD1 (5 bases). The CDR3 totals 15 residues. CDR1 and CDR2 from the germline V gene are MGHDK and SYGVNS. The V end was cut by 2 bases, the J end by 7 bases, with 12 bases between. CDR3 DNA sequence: TGTGCCAGCAGTGAAGTGCAGGCAGGGAATTCACCCCTCCACTTT. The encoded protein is CASSEVQAGNSPLHF.

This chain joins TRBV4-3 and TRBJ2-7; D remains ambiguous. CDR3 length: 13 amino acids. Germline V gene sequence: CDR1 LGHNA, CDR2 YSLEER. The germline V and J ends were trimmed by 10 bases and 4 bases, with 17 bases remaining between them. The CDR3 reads CANHLVLRYEQYF. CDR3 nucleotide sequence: TGCGCCAACCACCTCGTGTTGCGGTACGAGCAGTACTTC.

CDR3 nucleotide sequence: TGTGCCAGCAGCTTAGATCGAGTGGGACCCAGCTACGAGCAGTACTTC. It is translated as CASSLDRVGPSYEQYF. The chain has TRBV11-2 and TRBJ2-5; D tentatively fits TRBD1 or TRBD2 (5 bases each). The DNA end lines up better with TRBJ2-7; the J call may be wrong. The CDR3 covers 16 residues. The germline V gene encodes CDR1 SGHAT and CDR2 FQNNGV.

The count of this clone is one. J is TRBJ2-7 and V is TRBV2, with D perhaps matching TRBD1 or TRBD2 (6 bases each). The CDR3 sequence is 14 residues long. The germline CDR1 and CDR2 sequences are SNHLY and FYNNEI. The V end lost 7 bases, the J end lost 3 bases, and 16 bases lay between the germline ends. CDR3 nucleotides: TGTGCCAGCAACCTCGAGGGGGGTTACTACGAGCAGTACTTC. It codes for CASNLEGGYYEQYF.

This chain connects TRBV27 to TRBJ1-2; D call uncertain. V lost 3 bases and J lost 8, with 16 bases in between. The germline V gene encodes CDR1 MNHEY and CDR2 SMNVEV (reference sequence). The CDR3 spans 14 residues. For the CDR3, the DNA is TGTGCCAGCAGTTTTATATATGAAAGTAACGGCTACACCTTC. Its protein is CASSFIYESNGYTF.

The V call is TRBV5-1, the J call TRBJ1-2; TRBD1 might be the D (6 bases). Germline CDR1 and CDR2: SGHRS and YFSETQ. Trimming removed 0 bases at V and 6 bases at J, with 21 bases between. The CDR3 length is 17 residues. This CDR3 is CASSLGNSWDKMHGYTF. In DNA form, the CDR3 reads TGCGCCAGCAGCTTGGGGAATTCCTGGGACAAGATGCATGGCTACACCTTC.

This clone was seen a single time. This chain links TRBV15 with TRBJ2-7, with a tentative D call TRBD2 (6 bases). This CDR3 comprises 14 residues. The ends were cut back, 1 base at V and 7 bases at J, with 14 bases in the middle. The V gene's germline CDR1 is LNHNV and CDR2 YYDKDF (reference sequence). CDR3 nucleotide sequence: TGTGCCACCAGCAGAGGATGGGGCGGAGGGGAGCAGTACTTC. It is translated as CATSRGWGGGEQYF.

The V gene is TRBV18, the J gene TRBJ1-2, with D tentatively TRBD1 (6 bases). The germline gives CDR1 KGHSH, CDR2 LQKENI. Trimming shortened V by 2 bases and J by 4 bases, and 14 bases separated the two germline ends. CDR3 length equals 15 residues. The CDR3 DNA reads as TGTGCCAGCTCACCAGGGGACACTCATGGCTATGGCTACACCTTC. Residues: CASSPGDTHGYGYTF.

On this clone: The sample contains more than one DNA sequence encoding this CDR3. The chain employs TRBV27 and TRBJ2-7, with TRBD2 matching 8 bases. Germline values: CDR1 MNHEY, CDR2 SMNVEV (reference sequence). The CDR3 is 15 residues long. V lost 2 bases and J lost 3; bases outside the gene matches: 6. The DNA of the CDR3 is TGTGCCAGCAGTTTACTAGCGGGTGCCGTCTACGAGCAGTACTTC. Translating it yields CASSLLAGAVYEQYF.

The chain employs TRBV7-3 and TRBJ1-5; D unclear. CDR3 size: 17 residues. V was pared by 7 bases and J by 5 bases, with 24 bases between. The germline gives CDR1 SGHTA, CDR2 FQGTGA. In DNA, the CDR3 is TGTGCCAGCACCTTGATATCGACATTCCCCCACGATCAGCCCCAGCATTTT. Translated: CASTLISTFPHDQPQHF.

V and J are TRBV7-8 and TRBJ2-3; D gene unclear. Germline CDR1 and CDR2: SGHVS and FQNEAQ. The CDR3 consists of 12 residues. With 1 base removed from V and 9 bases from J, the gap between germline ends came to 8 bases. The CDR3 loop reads CASSLGQQTQYF. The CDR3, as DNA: TGTGCCAGCAGCTTAGGGCAGCAAACGCAGTATTTT.

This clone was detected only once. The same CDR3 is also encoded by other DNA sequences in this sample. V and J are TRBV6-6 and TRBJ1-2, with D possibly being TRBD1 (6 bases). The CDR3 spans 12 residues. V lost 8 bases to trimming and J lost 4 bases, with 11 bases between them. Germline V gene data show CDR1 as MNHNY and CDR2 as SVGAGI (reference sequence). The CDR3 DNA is TGTGCCAGCTACCCAGGGGCCTATGGCTACACCTTC. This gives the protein CASYPGAYGYTF.

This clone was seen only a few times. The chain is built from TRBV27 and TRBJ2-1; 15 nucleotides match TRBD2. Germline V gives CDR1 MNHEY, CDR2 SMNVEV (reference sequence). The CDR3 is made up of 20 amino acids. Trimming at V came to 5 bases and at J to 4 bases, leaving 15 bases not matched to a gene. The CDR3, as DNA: TGTGCCAGCAGTCTATGGGCCGGACTAGCGGGAGGGCCCCATTACAATGAGCAGTTCTTC. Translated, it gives CASSLWAGLAGGPHYNEQFF.

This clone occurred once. CDR3 sequence: CASSSPRDRGAYGYTF. In DNA, the CDR3 is TGTGCCAGCAGTTCGCCACGGGACAGGGGGGCCTATGGCTACACCTTC. The chain is built from TRBV27 and TRBJ1-2, with TRBD1 matching 11 bases. J was trimmed by 4 bases and V by 4 bases; bases with no gene match: 8. The CDR3 is 16 residues long. Germline loops: CDR1 MNHEY, CDR2 SMNVEV (reference sequence).

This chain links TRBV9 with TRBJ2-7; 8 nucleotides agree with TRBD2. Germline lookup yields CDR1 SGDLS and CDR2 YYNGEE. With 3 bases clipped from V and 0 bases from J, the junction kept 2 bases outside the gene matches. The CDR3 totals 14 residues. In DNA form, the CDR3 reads TGTGCCAGCAGCGCTACTAGCGGCTCCTACGAGCAGTACTTC. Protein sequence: CASSATSGSYEQYF.

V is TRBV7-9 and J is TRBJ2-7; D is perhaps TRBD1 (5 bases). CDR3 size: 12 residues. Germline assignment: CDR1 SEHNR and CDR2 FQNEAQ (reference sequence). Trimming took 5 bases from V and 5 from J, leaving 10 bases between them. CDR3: CASSRQGNEQYF. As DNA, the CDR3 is TGTGCCAGCAGCCGGCAGGGTAACGAGCAGTACTTC.

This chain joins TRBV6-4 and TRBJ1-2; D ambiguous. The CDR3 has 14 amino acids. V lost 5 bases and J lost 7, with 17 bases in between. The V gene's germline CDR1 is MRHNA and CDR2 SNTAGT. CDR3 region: CASSNDPGASGYTF. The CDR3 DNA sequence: TGTGCCAGCAGTAACGACCCGGGCGCCTCTGGCTACACCTTC.

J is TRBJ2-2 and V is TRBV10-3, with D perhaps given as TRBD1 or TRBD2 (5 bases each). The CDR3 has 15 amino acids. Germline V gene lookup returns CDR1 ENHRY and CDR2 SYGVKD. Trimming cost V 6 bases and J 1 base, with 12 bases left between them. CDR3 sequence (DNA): TGTGCCATCAGAATTTGGGGGAAGAACACCGGGGAGCTGTTTTTT. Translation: CAIRIWGKNTGELFF.

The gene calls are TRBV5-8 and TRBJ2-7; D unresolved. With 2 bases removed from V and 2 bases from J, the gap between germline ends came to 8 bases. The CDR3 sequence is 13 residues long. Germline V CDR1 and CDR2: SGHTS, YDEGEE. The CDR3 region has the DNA TGTGCCAGCAGCTTCGACACCACCTACGAGCAGTACTTC. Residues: CASSFDTTYEQYF.

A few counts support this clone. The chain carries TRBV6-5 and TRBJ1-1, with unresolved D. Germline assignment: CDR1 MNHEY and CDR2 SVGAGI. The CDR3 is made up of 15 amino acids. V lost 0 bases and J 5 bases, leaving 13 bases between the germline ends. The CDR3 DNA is TGTGCCAGCAGTTACTCACGAGAAGGTCAAACTGAAGCTTTCTTT. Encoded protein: CASSYSREGQTEAFF.

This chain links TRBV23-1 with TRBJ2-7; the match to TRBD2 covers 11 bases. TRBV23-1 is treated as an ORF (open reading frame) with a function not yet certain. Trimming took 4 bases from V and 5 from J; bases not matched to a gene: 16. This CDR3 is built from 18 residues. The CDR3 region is CASSRGTSGPLRPHEQYF. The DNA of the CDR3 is TGCGCCAGCAGTCGAGGGACTAGCGGTCCCCTGCGCCCCCACGAGCAGTACTTC.

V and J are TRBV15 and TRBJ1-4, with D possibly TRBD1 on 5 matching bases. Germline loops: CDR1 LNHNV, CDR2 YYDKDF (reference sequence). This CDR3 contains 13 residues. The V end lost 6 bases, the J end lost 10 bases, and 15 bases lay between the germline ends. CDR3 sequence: CATRGGGKGKLFF. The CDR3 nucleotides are TGTGCCACCAGAGGCGGGGGTAAAGGAAAACTGTTTTTT. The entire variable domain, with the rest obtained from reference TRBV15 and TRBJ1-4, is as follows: DAMVIQNPRYQVTQFGKPVTLSCSQTLNHNVMYWYQQKSSQAPKLLFHYYDKDFNNEADTPDNFQSRRPNTSFCFLDIRSPGLGDTAMYLCATRGGGKGKLFFGSGTQLSVL.

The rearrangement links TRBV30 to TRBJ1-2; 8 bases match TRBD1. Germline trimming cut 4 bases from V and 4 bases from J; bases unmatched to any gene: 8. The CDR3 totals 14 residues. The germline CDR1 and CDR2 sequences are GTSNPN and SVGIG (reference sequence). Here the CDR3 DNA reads TGTGCCTGGAAACAGGGACAGGTCTCCTATGGCTACACCTTC. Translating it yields CAWKQGQVSYGYTF.

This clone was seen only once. CDR3 sequence (DNA): TGTGCCAGCAGTCCTGACAGGGAGGACACTGAAGCTTTCTTT. As protein: CASSPDREDTEAFF. This chain links TRBV28 with TRBJ1-1, with TRBD1 identical over 7 bases. Germline CDR1 is MDHEN and CDR2 is SYDVKM. Losses at the gene ends were 5 bases for V and 3 bases for J; bases not matched to a gene: 6. This CDR3 has 14 amino acids.

CDR3 sequence: CASSYGGNYGYTF. The CDR3 coding sequence is TGTGCCAGCAGTTACGGGGGAAACTATGGCTACACCTTC. The rearrangement joins TRBV27 to TRBJ1-2; possibly TRBD1 for D (5 bases). There are 13 residues in the CDR3. Germline V lookup: CDR1 MNHEY, CDR2 SMNVEV (reference sequence). Trimming took off 4 bases at V and 2 bases at J, with 8 bases between the two ends.

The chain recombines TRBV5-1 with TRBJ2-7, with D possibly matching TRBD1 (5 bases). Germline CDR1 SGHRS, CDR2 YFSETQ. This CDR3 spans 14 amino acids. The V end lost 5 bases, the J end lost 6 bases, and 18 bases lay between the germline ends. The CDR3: CASRGATTALEQYF. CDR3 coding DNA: TGCGCCAGCAGAGGGGCTACTACCGCTCTCGAGCAGTACTTC.

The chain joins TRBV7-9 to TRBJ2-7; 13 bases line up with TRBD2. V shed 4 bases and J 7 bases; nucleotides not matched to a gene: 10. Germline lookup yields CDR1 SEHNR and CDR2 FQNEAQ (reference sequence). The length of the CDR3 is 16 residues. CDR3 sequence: CASSSGLAGDLREQYF. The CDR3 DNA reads TGTGCCAGCAGCTCCGGACTAGCGGGAGATTTGCGGGAGCAGTACTTC.